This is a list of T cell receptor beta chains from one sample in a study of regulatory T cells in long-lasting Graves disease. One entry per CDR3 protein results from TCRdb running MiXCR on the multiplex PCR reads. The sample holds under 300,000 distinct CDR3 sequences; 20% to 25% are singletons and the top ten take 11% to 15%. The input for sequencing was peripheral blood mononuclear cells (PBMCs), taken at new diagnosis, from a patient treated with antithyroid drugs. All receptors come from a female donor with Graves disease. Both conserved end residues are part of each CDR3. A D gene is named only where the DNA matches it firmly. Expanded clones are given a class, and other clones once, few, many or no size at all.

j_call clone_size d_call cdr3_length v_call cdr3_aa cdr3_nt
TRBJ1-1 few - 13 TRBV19 CASIGQSDTEAFF TGTGCCAGTATCGGACAGTCGGACACTGAAGCTTTCTTT
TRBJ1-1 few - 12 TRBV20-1 CSGFGGNTEAFF TGCAGTGGGTTCGGGGGTAACACTGAAGCTTTCTTT
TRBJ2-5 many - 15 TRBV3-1 CASSQVDRLAETQYF TGTGCCAGCAGCCAGGTCGACAGGCTGGCGGAGACCCAGTACTTC
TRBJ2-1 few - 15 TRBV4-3 CASSPTQRLYNEQFF TGCGCCAGCAGCCCTACACAACGACTCTACAATGAGCAGTTCTTC
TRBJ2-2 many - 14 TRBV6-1 CASTLDGNTGELFF TGTGCCAGCACCCTGGACGGGAACACCGGGGAGCTGTTTTTT
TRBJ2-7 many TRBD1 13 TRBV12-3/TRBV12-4 CASPTGKVEDPYF TGTGCCAGCCCGACAGGGAAGGTTGAGGACCCGTACTTC
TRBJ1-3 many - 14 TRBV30 CAWRKGFSGNTIYF TGTGCCTGGAGGAAGGGATTCTCTGGAAACACCATATATTTT
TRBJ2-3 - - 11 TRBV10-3 CAIGSTDTQYF TGTGCCATCGGGAGCACAGATACGCAGTATTTT
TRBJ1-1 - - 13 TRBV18 CASSSTDTYEAFF TGTGCCAGCTCATCGACCGACACCTACGAAGCTTTCTTT
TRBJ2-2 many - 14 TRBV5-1 CASSLGSNTGELFF TGTGCCAGCAGCCTGGGATCGAACACCGGGGAGCTGTTTTTT
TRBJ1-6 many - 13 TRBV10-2 CASSEWGNSPLHF TGCGCCAGCAGTGAGTGGGGTAATTCACCCCTCCACTTT
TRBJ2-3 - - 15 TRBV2 CASSQRAGDADTQYF TGTGCCAGCAGCCAAAGGGCAGGGGACGCAGATACGCAGTATTTT
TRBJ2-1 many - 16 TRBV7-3 CASSLTGDGWDNEQFF TGTGCCAGCAGCTTAACGGGGGACGGATGGGACAATGAGCAGTTCTTC
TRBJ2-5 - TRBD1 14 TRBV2 CASSDTGDLETQYF TGTGCCAGCAGTGACACAGGGGATTTGGAGACCCAGTACTTC
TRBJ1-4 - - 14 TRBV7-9 CASSLSRGGEKLFF TGTGCCAGCAGCTTAAGTAGGGGGGGAGAAAAACTGTTTTTT
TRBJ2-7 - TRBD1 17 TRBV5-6 CASSLEWGPGQTYEQYF TGTGCCAGCAGCTTGGAATGGGGGCCGGGACAGACCTACGAGCAGTACTTC
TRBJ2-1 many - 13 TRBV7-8 CASSLSTYNEQFF TGTGCCAGCAGCTTATCCACCTACAATGAGCAGTTCTTC
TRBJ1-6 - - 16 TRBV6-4 CASRRQAGFSDSPLHF TGTGCCAGCAGAAGACAGGCGGGGTTCTCGGATTCACCCCTCCACTTT
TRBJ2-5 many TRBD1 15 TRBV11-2 CASTQQQGAPETQYF TGTGCCAGCACCCAACAACAGGGGGCTCCGGAGACCCAGTACTTC
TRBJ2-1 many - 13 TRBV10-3 CAISESTSDEQFF TGTGCCATCAGTGAGTCAACAAGCGATGAGCAGTTCTTC
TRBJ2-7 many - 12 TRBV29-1 CSVECESYEQYF TGCAGCGTTGAATGTGAGTCCTACGAGCAGTACTTC
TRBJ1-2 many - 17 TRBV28 CASSLRTLTRAYYGYTF TGTGCCAGCAGCTTAAGAACTCTAACTCGCGCCTACTATGGCTACACCTTC
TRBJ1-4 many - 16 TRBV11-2 CASSLTIGGTNEKLFF TGTGCCAGCAGCCTTACCATCGGGGGGACTAATGAAAAACTGTTTTTT
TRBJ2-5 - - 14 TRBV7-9 CASTPGVGEETQYF TGTGCCAGCACCCCTGGGGTGGGGGAAGAGACCCAGTACTTC
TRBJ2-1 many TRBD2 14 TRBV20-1 CSARDPNPTGGQFF TGCAGTGCTAGAGACCCTAACCCCACGGGGGGGCAGTTCTTC
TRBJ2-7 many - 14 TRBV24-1 CATSVTGVRDEQYF TGTGCCACCAGTGTAACGGGAGTGCGGGACGAGCAGTACTTC
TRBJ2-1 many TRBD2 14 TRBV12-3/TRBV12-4 CASVSGRESNEQFF TGTGCCAGTGTTAGCGGGAGAGAATCCAATGAGCAGTTCTTC
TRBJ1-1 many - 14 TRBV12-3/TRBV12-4 CASSLMRVGTEAFF TGTGCCAGCAGTTTAATGAGGGTTGGCACTGAAGCTTTCTTT
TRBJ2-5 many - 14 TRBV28 CASSLASAWETQYF TGTGCCAGCAGTTTGGCGAGCGCATGGGAGACCCAGTACTTC
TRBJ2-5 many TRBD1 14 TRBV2 CATQEDRLKETQYF TGTGCCACCCAGGAGGACAGGTTAAAAGAGACCCAGTACTTC
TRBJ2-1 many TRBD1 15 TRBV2 CASSPGRGQQDEQFF TGTGCCAGCAGCCCTGGTAGGGGGCAACAAGATGAGCAGTTCTTC
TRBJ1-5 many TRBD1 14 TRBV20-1 CSAHAGTGGQPQHF TGCAGTGCCCACGCCGGGACAGGGGGCCAGCCCCAGCATTTT
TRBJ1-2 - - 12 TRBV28 CASSFRGYGYTF TGTGCCAGCAGTTTCAGGGGCTATGGCTACACCTTC
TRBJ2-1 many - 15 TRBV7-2 CASSLGGTLNNEQFF TGTGCCAGCAGCTTAGGAGGCACATTGAACAATGAGCAGTTCTTC
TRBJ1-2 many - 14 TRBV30 CAWSLGARNYGYTF TGTGCCTGGAGTCTAGGAGCCCGGAACTATGGCTACACCTTC
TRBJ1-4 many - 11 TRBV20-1 CSCNYNEKLFF TGCAGTTGCAACTATAATGAAAAACTGTTTTTT
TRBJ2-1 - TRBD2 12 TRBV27 CATVQEREVQFF TGTGCCACCGTACAGGAACGGGAGGTGCAGTTCTTC
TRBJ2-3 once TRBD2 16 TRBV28 CASTHTGLAGADTQYF TGTGCCAGCACTCACACGGGACTAGCGGGAGCAGATACGCAGTATTTT
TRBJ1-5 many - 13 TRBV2 CASRMTGNQPQHF TGTGCCAGCAGGATGACAGGCAATCAGCCCCAGCATTTT
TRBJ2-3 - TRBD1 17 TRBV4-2 CASRGLLGTGGPDTQYF TGTGCCAGCAGGGGTCTACTCGGGACAGGGGGTCCAGATACGCAGTATTTT
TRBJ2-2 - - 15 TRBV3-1 CASSQEGGATGELFF TGTGCCAGCAGCCAAGAGGGGGGGGCCACCGGGGAGCTGTTTTTT
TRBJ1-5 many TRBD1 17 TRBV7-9 CASSPGVRQGEDQPQHF TGTGCCAGCAGCCCTGGGGTCCGACAGGGGGAGGATCAGCCCCAGCATTTT